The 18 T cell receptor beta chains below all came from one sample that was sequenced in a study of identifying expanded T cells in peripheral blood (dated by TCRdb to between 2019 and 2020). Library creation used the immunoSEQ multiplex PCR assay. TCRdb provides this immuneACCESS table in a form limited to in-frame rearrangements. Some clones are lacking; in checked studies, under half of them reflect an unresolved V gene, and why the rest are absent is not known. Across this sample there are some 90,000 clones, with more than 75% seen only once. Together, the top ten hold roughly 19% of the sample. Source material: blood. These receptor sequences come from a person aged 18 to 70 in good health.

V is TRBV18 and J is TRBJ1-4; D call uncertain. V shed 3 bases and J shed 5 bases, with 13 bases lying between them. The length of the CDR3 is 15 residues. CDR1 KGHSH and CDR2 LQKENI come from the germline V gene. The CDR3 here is CASSPVLGGNEKLFF. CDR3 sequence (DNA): TGTGCCAGCTCACCGGTTTTAGGAGGGAATGAAAAACTGTTTTTT.

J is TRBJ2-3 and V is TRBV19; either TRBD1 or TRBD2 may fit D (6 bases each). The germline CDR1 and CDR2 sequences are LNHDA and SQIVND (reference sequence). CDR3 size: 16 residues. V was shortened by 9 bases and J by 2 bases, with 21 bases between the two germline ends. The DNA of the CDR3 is TGTGCCAGCACACCGGGAGACAGGAGCTACACAGATACGCAGTATTTT. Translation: CASTPGDRSYTDTQYF.

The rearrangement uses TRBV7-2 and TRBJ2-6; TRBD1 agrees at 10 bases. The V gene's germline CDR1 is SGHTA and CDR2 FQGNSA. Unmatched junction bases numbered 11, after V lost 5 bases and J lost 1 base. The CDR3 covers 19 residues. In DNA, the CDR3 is TGTGCCAGCAGCCACATTGGGTGGGACAGGGGTTCTGGGGCCAACGTCCTGACTTTC. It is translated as CASSHIGWDRGSGANVLTF. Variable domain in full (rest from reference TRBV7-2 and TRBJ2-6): GAGVSQSPSNKVTEKGKDVELRCDPISGHTALYWYRQSLGQGLEFLIYFQGNSAPDKSGLPSDRFSAERTGGSVSTLTIQRTQQEDSAVYLCASSHIGWDRGSGANVLTFGAGSRLTVL.

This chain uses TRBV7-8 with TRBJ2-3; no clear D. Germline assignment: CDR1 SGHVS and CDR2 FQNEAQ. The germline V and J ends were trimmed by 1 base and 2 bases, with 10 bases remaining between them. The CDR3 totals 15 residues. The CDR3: CASSLDTGYTDTQYF. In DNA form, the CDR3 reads TGTGCCAGCAGCTTAGATACGGGCTACACAGATACGCAGTATTTT.

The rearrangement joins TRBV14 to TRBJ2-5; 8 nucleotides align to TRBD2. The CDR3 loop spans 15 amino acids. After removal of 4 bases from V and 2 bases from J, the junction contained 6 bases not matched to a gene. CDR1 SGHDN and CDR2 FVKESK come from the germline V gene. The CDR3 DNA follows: TGTGCCAGCAGCCCATCGGCGGGGGGACAAGAGACCCAGTACTTC. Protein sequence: CASSPSAGGQETQYF. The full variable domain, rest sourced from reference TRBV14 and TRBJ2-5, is EAGVTQFPSHSVIEKGQTVTLRCDPISGHDNLYWYRRVMGKEIKFLLHFVKESKQDESGMPNNRFLAERTGGTYSTLKVQPAELEDSGVYFCASSPSAGGQETQYFGPGTRLLVL.

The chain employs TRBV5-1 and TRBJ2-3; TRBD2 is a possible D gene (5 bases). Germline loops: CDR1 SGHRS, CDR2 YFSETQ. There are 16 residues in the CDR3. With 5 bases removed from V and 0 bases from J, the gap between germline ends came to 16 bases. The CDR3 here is CASRRVEDGSTDTQYF. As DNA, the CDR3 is TGCGCCAGCAGGCGGGTGGAGGACGGTAGCACAGATACGCAGTATTTT.

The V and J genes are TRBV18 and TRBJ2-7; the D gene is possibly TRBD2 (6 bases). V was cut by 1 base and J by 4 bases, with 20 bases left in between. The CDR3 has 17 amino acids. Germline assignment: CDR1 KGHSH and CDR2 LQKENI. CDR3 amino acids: CASSPRPPRDSGYEQYF. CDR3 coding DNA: TGTGCCAGCTCACCACGCCCACCCCGGGACTCCGGATACGAGCAGTACTTC.

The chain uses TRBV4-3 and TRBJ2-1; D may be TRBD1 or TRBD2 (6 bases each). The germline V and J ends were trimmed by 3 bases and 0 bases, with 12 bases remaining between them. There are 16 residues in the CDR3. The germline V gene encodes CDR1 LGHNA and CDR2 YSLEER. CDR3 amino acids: CASSQVGGSSYNEQFF. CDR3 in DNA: TGCGCCAGCAGCCAGGTCGGGGGCAGCTCCTACAATGAGCAGTTCTTC.

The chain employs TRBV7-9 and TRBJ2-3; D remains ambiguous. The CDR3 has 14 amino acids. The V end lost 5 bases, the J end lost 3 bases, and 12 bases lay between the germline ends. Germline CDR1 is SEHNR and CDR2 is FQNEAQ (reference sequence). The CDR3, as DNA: TGTGCCAGCAGCGCATCAGCGCGGACAGATACGCAGTATTTT. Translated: CASSASARTDTQYF. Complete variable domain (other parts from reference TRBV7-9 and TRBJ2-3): DTGVSQNPRHKITKRGQNVTFRCDPISEHNRLYWYRQTLGQGPEFLTYFQNEAQLEKSRLLSDRFSAERPKGSFSTLEIQRTEQGDSAMYLCASSASARTDTQYFGPGTRLTVL.

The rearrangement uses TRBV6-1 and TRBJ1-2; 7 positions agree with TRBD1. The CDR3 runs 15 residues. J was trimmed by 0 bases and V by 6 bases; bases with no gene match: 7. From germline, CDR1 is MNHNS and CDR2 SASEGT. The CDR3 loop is CASSKPGQTNYGYTF. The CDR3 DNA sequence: TGTGCCAGCAGCAAACCGGGACAGACTAACTATGGCTACACCTTC.

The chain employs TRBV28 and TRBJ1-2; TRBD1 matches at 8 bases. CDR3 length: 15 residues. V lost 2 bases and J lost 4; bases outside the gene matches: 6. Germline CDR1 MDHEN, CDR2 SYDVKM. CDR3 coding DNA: TGTGCCAGCAGTTTAGGGTCAGGGGGCAGCTATGGCTACACCTTC. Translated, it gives CASSLGSGGSYGYTF.

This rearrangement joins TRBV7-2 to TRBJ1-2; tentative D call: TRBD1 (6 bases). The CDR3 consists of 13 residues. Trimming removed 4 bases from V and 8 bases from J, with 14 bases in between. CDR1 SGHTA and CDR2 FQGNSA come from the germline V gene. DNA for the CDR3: TGTGCCAGCAGCTCGAACTGGGGGCGAGGCTACACCTTC. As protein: CASSSNWGRGYTF.

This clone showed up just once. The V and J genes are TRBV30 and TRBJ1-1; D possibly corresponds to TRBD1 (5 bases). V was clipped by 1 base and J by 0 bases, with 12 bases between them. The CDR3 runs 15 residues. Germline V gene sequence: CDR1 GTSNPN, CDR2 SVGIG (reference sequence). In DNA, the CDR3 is TGTGCCTGGAGTGCGGTGGGGGGGGTGAACACTGAAGCTTTCTTT. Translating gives CAWSAVGGVNTEAFF. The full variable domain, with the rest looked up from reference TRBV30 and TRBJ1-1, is SQTIHQWPATLVQPVGSPLSLECTVEGTSNPNLYWYRQAAGRGLQLLFYSVGIGQISSEVPQNLSASRPQDRQFILSSKKLLLSDSGFYLCAWSAVGGVNTEAFFGQGTRLTVV.

The CDR3 here is CASSWGTGNQAFF. The CDR3, as DNA: TGTGCCAGCAGCTGGGGGACAGGGAATCAAGCTTTCTTT. V is TRBV7-9 and J is TRBJ1-1; 9 nucleotides align to TRBD1. CDR1 is SEHNR and CDR2 is FQNEAQ in the germline V gene (reference sequence). V was pared by 4 bases and J by 9 bases, with 6 bases of the junction left unmatched. The CDR3 sequence is 13 residues long.

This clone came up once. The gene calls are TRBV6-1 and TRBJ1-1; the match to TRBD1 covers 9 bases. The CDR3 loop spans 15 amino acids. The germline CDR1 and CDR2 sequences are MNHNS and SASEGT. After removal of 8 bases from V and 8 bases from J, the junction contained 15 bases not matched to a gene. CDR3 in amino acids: CASGDSGTGIWEAFF. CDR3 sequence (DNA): TGTGCCAGCGGGGACTCCGGGACAGGGATTTGGGAAGCTTTCTTT.

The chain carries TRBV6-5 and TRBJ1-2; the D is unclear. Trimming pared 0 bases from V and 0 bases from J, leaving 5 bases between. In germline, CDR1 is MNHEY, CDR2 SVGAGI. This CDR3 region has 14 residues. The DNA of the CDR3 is TGTGCCAGCAGTTACTCGATGGCTAACTATGGCTACACCTTC. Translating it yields CASSYSMANYGYTF.

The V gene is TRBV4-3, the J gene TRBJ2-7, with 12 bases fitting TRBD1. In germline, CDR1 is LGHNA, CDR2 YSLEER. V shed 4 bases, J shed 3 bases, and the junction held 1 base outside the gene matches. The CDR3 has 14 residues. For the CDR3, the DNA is TGCGCCAGCAGCCGGGACAGGGGGCTCTACGAGCAGTACTTC. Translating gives CASSRDRGLYEQYF.

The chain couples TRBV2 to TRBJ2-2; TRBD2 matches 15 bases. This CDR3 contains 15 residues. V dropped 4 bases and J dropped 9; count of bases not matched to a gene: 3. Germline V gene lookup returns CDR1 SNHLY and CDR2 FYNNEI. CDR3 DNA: TGTGCCAGCAGTGGGACTAGCGGGGGGGGATGGGAGCTGTTTTTT. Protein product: CASSGTSGGGWELFF.